One sample yielded the 26 T cell receptor beta chains listed below, sequenced in a study of cytomegalovirus exposure and HLA in healthy donors. Some clones are missing from TCRdb's copy, which holds only in-frame ones; the method was immunoSEQ multiplex PCR. Of more than 250,000 clones listed, approximately 86% are singletons. Sequences were obtained from PBMCs. Receptors were obtained from a woman in her 30s in good health and CMV-seropositive.

The gene calls are TRBV30 and TRBJ1-1, with D uncertain. This CDR3 spans 13 amino acids. The germline V gene has CDR1 GTSNPN and CDR2 SVGIG (reference sequence). The ends were cut back, 0 bases at V and 6 bases at J, with 11 bases in the middle. The CDR3 is CAWSVRGSSEAFF. CDR3 DNA sequence: TGTGCCTGGAGTGTTCGGGGTTCGTCTGAAGCTTTCTTT.

V is TRBV5-1 and J is TRBJ2-2; D is unresolved. Trimming cost V 4 bases and J 4 bases, with 14 bases left between them. Germline V CDR1 and CDR2: SGHRS, YFSETQ. The CDR3 totals 15 residues. The CDR3 nucleotides read TGCGCCAGCAGCAACGGCCACCGAGCCACCGGGGAGCTGTTTTTT. Its translation: CASSNGHRATGELFF.

This chain connects TRBV7-6 to TRBJ2-1, with D possibly TRBD1 on 6 matching bases. The CDR3 is 17 amino acids. Germline CDR1 and CDR2: SGHVS and FNYEAQ. The V end lost 0 bases, the J end lost 0 bases, and 12 bases lay between the germline ends. The CDR3 here is CASSLALRGSSYNEQFF. CDR3 coding DNA: TGTGCCAGCAGCTTAGCGCTAAGGGGGAGCTCCTACAATGAGCAGTTCTTC.

This clone appeared a few times. V and J are TRBV9 and TRBJ2-2; D is undetermined. Looked up from germline, CDR1 is SGDLS and CDR2 is YYNGEE. V lost 3 bases and J lost 0, with 3 bases in between. The CDR3 spans 13 residues. CDR3 protein: CASSEANTGELFF. Here the CDR3 DNA reads TGTGCCAGCAGCGAGGCGAACACCGGGGAGCTGTTTTTT.

The genes are TRBV30 and TRBJ1-5; no clear D. The CDR3 consists of 16 residues. V lost 0 bases and J 2 bases, leaving 14 bases between the germline ends. The germline CDR1 and CDR2 sequences are GTSNPN and SVGIG (reference sequence). The CDR3 loop is CAWSVRLGWGNQPQHF. The DNA for the CDR3 is TGTGCCTGGAGTGTACGTTTAGGGTGGGGCAATCAGCCCCAGCATTTT.

V is TRBV4-2 and J is TRBJ2-3; D gene ambiguous. The CDR3 covers 14 residues. V dropped 0 bases and J dropped 3 bases, with 7 bases sitting between them. CDR1 is LGHNA and CDR2 is YNFKEQ in the germline V gene. DNA of the CDR3: TGTGCCAGCAGCCAAGATATTACGACAGATACGCAGTATTTT. It yields the protein CASSQDITTDTQYF.

This sequence joins TRBV19 and TRBJ1-2; D remains unclear. With 10 bases removed from V and 5 bases from J, the gap between germline ends came to 14 bases. Germline CDR1 is LNHDA and CDR2 is SQIVND (reference sequence). The CDR3 sequence is 12 residues long. Here the CDR3 reads CATRHYQYGYTF. CDR3 DNA: TGTGCCACCCGACACTATCAATATGGCTACACCTTC.

As to this clone: This sample includes further DNA sequences coding for the same CDR3. The chain is built from TRBV11-2 and TRBJ2-7; 9 nucleotides agree with TRBD1. Germline CDR1 SGHAT, CDR2 FQNNGV. The CDR3 has 13 residues. J was trimmed by 3 bases and V by 3 bases; bases with no gene match: 0. CDR3 residues: CASSLTGGYEQYF. CDR3 nucleotide sequence: TGTGCCAGCAGCTTGACAGGGGGCTACGAGCAGTACTTC.

This clone occurred a few times. The rearrangement links TRBV28 to TRBJ1-2; no firm D call. Germline lookup yields CDR1 MDHEN and CDR2 SYDVKM. The CDR3 contains 13 residues. V shed 5 bases and J shed 4 bases, with 11 bases lying between them. CDR3 in amino acids: CASSVPGRYGYTF. The CDR3, as DNA: TGTGCCAGCAGTGTCCCGGGCCGCTATGGCTACACCTTC.

The rearrangement uses TRBV4-1 and TRBJ1-1; D ambiguous. The CDR3 is made up of 16 amino acids. CDR1 is MGHRA and CDR2 is YSYEKL in the germline V gene. The ends were cut back, 4 bases at V and 1 base at J, with 16 bases in the middle. CDR3: CASSPLMVGSNTEAFF. CDR3 DNA sequence: TGCGCCAGCAGCCCGCTCATGGTTGGGTCGAACACTGAAGCTTTCTTT.

The chain carries TRBV27 and TRBJ2-7, with D maybe TRBD1 (6 bases). The V gene lost 7 bases and the J gene lost 3 bases, with 19 bases spanning the gap. The CDR3 has 15 residues. Germline CDR1 and CDR2: MNHEY and SMNVEV (reference sequence). The CDR3 nucleotides read TGTGCCAGCATCCCCGTGGGGCAGGGGAGCTACGAGCAGTACTTC. Translating gives CASIPVGQGSYEQYF.

The gene calls are TRBV19 and TRBJ1-1, with TRBD1 identical over 7 bases. Germline lookup yields CDR1 LNHDA and CDR2 SQIVND (reference sequence). This CDR3 is 15 amino acids long. The V gene end was trimmed by 8 bases and the J gene end by 2 bases; junction bases not matched to a gene: 11. This chain's CDR3 is CASAAGGTDNTEAFF. CDR3 sequence (DNA): TGTGCCAGTGCGGCGGGGGGGACAGATAACACTGAAGCTTTCTTT.

This rearrangement joins TRBV15 to TRBJ1-4; D is ambiguous. Trimming took off 2 bases at V and 0 bases at J, with 4 bases between the two ends. This CDR3 spans 14 amino acids. The V gene's germline CDR1 is LNHNV and CDR2 YYDKDF (reference sequence). The CDR3 coding sequence is TGTGCCACCAGCAGACAGTCAACTAATGAAAAACTGTTTTTT. As protein: CATSRQSTNEKLFF.

V and J are TRBV25-1 and TRBJ2-3; D might be TRBD1 (6 bases). The V gene's germline CDR1 is MGHDK and CDR2 SYGVNS. The CDR3 length is 17 residues. Trimming removed 6 bases at V and 0 bases at J, with 19 bases between. CDR3 loop: CASSNLGGLSSTDTQYF. The CDR3 coding sequence is TGTGCCAGCAGCAACCTTGGGGGCCTGAGTAGCACAGATACGCAGTATTTT.

The chain couples TRBV7-8 to TRBJ2-7; D uncertain. V was pared by 1 base and J by 2 bases, with 12 bases between. This CDR3 is 15 amino acids long. The germline V gene has CDR1 SGHVS and CDR2 FQNEAQ. The CDR3 bases are TGTGCCAGCAGCTTAGAGGGAACGAAAACCTACGAGCAGTACTTC. Translating gives CASSLEGTKTYEQYF. Full variable domain (missing parts from reference TRBV7-8 and TRBJ2-7): GAGVSQSPRYKVAKRGQDVALRCDPISGHVSLFWYQQALGQGPEFLTYFQNEAQLDKSGLPSDRFFAERPEGSVSTLKIQRTQQEDSAVYLCASSLEGTKTYEQYFGPGTRLTVT.

The chain couples TRBV6-5 to TRBJ1-5; TRBD1 matches 9 bases. The V gene end was trimmed by 10 bases and the J gene end by 4 bases; junction bases not matched to a gene: 8. This CDR3 contains 14 residues. Germline CDR1 MNHEY, CDR2 SVGAGI. Here the CDR3 reads CATRRDRVNQPQHF. The CDR3 coding sequence is TGTGCCACCAGGAGGGACAGGGTGAATCAGCCCCAGCATTTT.

The rearrangement joins TRBV5-1 to TRBJ2-2; the D gene is possibly TRBD2 (6 bases). This CDR3 is 15 amino acids long. Germline CDR1 and CDR2: SGHRS and YFSETQ. V shed 2 bases and J shed 2 bases, with 10 bases lying between them. The CDR3 nucleotides are TGCGCCAGCAGCTTCGGGACTTCTAACACCGGGGAGCTGTTTTTT. It is translated as CASSFGTSNTGELFF.

The chain is built from TRBV7-6 and TRBJ2-1, with 9 bases lining up with TRBD2. The germline V gene encodes CDR1 SGHVS and CDR2 FNYEAQ. V lost 7 bases and J lost 8; bases outside the gene matches: 6. CDR3 length: 13 amino acids. CDR3 in DNA: TGTGCCAGCAACCGCGGGGGGGCCGATGAGCAGTTCTTC. It translates to CASNRGGADEQFF.

This clone came up a few times. The chain uses TRBV6-5 and TRBJ1-2; TRBD1 is a possible D gene (5 bases). V lost 0 bases and J 3 bases, leaving 11 bases between the germline ends. The length of the CDR3 is 15 residues. The germline CDR1 and CDR2 sequences are MNHEY and SVGAGI. The CDR3 nucleotides are TGTGCCAGCAGTTACTCGTATCGGGGCGACTATGGCTACACCTTC. Translation: CASSYSYRGDYGYTF.

The chain couples TRBV7-9 to TRBJ1-5; D call uncertain. This CDR3 region has 13 residues. In germline, CDR1 is SEHNR, CDR2 FQNEAQ (reference sequence). The V end was cut by 4 bases, the J end by 7 bases, with 11 bases between. The CDR3 DNA reads TGTGCCAGCAGCTCCTCTTTGGGACAGCCCCAGCATTTT. Translating gives CASSSSLGQPQHF.

The genes are TRBV5-4 and TRBJ2-1; 9 nucleotides match TRBD2. CDR3 size: 16 residues. Looked up from germline, CDR1 is SGHNT and CDR2 is YYREEE (reference sequence). The trim removed 1 base at V and 4 bases at J, leaving 6 bases unmatched. In DNA form, the CDR3 reads TGTGCCAGCAGCTTGTTTTTTGGACTAGCGTACAATGAGCAGTTCTTC. Its protein is CASSLFFGLAYNEQFF.

The chain combines TRBV4-3 with TRBJ2-3; 13 nucleotides align to TRBD2. The ends lost 4 bases at V and 1 base at J; junction bases unmatched: 8. This CDR3 has 18 amino acids. Germline V CDR1 and CDR2: LGHNA, YSLEER. DNA for the CDR3: TGCGCCAGCAGCCTTGGACTAGCGGGAGAGGGGGGCACAGATACGCAGTATTTT. Its protein product is CASSLGLAGEGGTDTQYF.

The chain links TRBV7-2 to TRBJ2-7; 14 bases match TRBD2. Losses at the gene ends were 6 bases for V and 3 bases for J; bases not matched to a gene: 4. The V gene's germline CDR1 is SGHTA and CDR2 FQGNSA. The CDR3 runs to 15 residues. CDR3 region: CASRKTSGGDYEQYF. The CDR3, as DNA: TGTGCCAGCAGAAAGACTAGCGGGGGGGACTACGAGCAGTACTTC.

The rearrangement joins TRBV19 to TRBJ2-1; TRBD1 matches at 10 bases. V lost 5 bases to trimming and J lost 4 bases; unmatched junction nucleotides: 8. The CDR3 has 16 residues. Germline V CDR1 and CDR2: LNHDA, SQIVND (reference sequence). This chain's CDR3 is CASSLATGQGYNEQFF. The CDR3 nucleotides are TGTGCCAGTAGTCTAGCTACGGGACAGGGGTACAATGAGCAGTTCTTC.

This rearrangement joins TRBV27 to TRBJ1-2; a weak D match, TRBD1 (5 bases). The CDR3 length is 13 residues. Per the germline V gene, CDR1 is MNHEY and CDR2 is SMNVEV (reference sequence). Trimming stripped 5 bases from V and 4 bases from J, with 11 bases between. For the CDR3, the DNA is TGTGCCAGCAGTCCCGTGGGGCTCTATGGCTACACCTTC. Translating it yields CASSPVGLYGYTF.

The chain couples TRBV6-5 to TRBJ1-2, with 8 bases fitting TRBD1. Germline loops: CDR1 MNHEY, CDR2 SVGAGI. This CDR3 contains 14 residues. J gave up 8 bases and V 1 base, and 6 bases lay outside the gene matches. The CDR3: CASSYFQGARGYTF. Here the CDR3 DNA reads TGTGCCAGCAGTTACTTCCAGGGGGCACGGGGCTACACCTTC.